Listed here are 24 T cell receptor beta chains from one sample, sequenced in a study of chemoradiotherapy in HPV16-positive cancers. Assay: immunoSEQ multiplex PCR; the TCRdb copy retains only in-frame clones and omits some. The sample contains some 32,000 clones, 80% to 90% of which appear only once. Sample: blood, taken from a patient who underwent chemoradiotherapy. These receptors all come from a human donor with HPV-associated anogenital cancer.

The genes are TRBV7-2 and TRBJ1-6; D gene uncertain. Germline-derived CDR1 and CDR2 are SGHTA and FQGNSA. Trimming left V 5 bases short and J 8 bases short, with 10 bases between. The CDR3 is 13 residues long. In DNA form, the CDR3 reads TGTGCCAGCAGCCTCTACGGGGATTCACCCCTCCACTTT. Protein product: CASSLYGDSPLHF.

The chain links TRBV7-2 to TRBJ2-3; 8 bases fit TRBD1. The CDR3 spans 17 residues. V lost 5 bases, J lost 2 bases, and 12 bases stayed unmatched. The V gene's germline CDR1 is SGHTA and CDR2 FQGNSA. CDR3 sequence (DNA): TGTGCCAGCAGCCCTAGGACAGGGCGAGGGTACACAGATACGCAGTATTTT. Translated: CASSPRTGRGYTDTQYF. The whole variable domain, filled in from reference TRBV7-2 and TRBJ2-3, reads GAGVSQSPSNKVTEKGKDVELRCDPISGHTALYWYRQSLGQGLEFLIYFQGNSAPDKSGLPSDRFSAERTGGSVSTLTIQRTQQEDSAVYLCASSPRTGRGYTDTQYFGPGTRLTVL.

V gene TRBV30 combines with J gene TRBJ1-5; D unclear. Trimming pared 2 bases from V and 0 bases from J, leaving 11 bases between. The germline V gene encodes CDR1 GTSNPN and CDR2 SVGIG (reference sequence). This CDR3 region has 15 residues. Here the CDR3 DNA reads TGTGCCTGGAGTCCACCCCAGCCTAGCAATCAGCCCCAGCATTTT. Protein sequence: CAWSPPQPSNQPQHF.

The chain employs TRBV11-2 and TRBJ2-7, with D maybe TRBD1 (6 bases). V dropped 5 bases and J dropped 0 bases, with 11 bases sitting between them. The CDR3 covers 14 residues. CDR1 and CDR2 from the germline V gene are SGHAT and FQNNGV. For the CDR3, the DNA is TGTGCCAGCAGCCACGGGGACATCTCCTACGAGCAGTACTTC. Residues: CASSHGDISYEQYF.

The chain employs TRBV21-1 and TRBJ2-4; the D call TRBD2 from the table was never checked on the DNA. TRBV21-1 is tagged as a pseudogene. The CDR3 length is 16 residues. CDR3 DNA sequence: TGTGCCAGCAGCCCCCTTAGAGGCCTAGCCAAAAACATTCAGTACTTC. It is translated as CASSPLRGLAKNIQYF.

The chain recombines TRBV14 with TRBJ1-4, with 7 bases fitting TRBD1. The V gene's germline CDR1 is SGHDN and CDR2 FVKESK. V dropped 5 bases and J dropped 1; count of bases not matched to a gene: 4. The CDR3 is made up of 15 amino acids. CDR3 sequence reads: CASSNYRGTNEKLFF. The DNA of the CDR3 is TGTGCCAGCAGCAACTACAGGGGAACTAATGAAAAACTGTTTTTT.

The chain carries TRBV30 and TRBJ1-3; no definite D call. Trimming removed 2 bases from V and 0 bases from J, with 8 bases in between. CDR3 length equals 14 residues. Germline V gene data show CDR1 as GTSNPN and CDR2 as SVGIG (reference sequence). In nucleotides, the CDR3 is TGTGCCTGGAGTTGGACGAGCTCTGGAAACACCATATATTTT. This translates into CAWSWTSSGNTIYF.

CDR3 region: CASSLQGANTEAFF. In DNA, the CDR3 is TGTGCCAGCAGTCTACAGGGGGCAAACACTGAAGCTTTCTTT. This chain links TRBV2 with TRBJ1-1, with 9 positions matching TRBD1. This CDR3 is built from 14 residues. The J segment lost 2 bases and the V segment lost 5 bases, leaving 3 bases of the junction unmatched. Germline V gives CDR1 SNHLY, CDR2 FYNNEI.

The chain has TRBV30 and TRBJ1-4, with a possible D match to TRBD1 (6 bases). CDR3 size: 13 residues. Germline CDR1 GTSNPN, CDR2 SVGIG (reference sequence). Trimming cost V 8 bases and J 4 bases, with 14 bases left between them. The CDR3 protein is CAGSGDGNEKLFF. In DNA, the CDR3 is TGTGCCGGATCAGGGGACGGTAATGAAAAACTGTTTTTT.

In this sample, this clone is medium-sized. This chain links TRBV29-1 with TRBJ2-1; D unresolved. Germline V gene data show CDR1 as SQVTM and CDR2 as ANQGSEA. The V gene lost 3 bases and the J gene lost 9 bases, with 9 bases spanning the gap. The CDR3 runs to 11 residues. The CDR3 nucleotides are TGCAGCGTTGATGTAACTCCTGAGCAGTTCTTC. It specifies CSVDVTPEQFF.

V usage is TRBV4-3 and J usage is TRBJ1-5; TRBD1 matches at 12 bases. The germline V gene encodes CDR1 LGHNA and CDR2 YSLEER. With V trimmed by 0 bases and J by 3 bases, 9 bases remained unmatched. This CDR3 contains 19 residues. The CDR3 nucleotides read TGCGCCAGCAGCCAAGATTGGGACAGGGGGCCAGTGGACAATCAGCCCCAGCATTTT. Protein product: CASSQDWDRGPVDNQPQHF.

The V gene is TRBV19, the J gene TRBJ2-3, with 9 bases lining up with TRBD1. The CDR3 covers 15 residues. The germline gives CDR1 LNHDA, CDR2 SQIVND (reference sequence). With 7 bases clipped from V and 2 bases from J, the junction kept 7 bases outside the gene matches. The CDR3 region is CASNYRGRFTDTQYF. CDR3 nucleotide sequence: TGTGCCAGTAACTACAGGGGGCGCTTCACAGATACGCAGTATTTT.

The chain recombines TRBV9 with TRBJ2-2; perhaps TRBD1 as D (6 bases). CDR1 SGDLS and CDR2 YYNGEE come from the germline V gene. CDR3 length: 14 amino acids. Trimming shortened V by 1 base and J by 4 bases, and 8 bases separated the two germline ends. The CDR3: CASSVIQGTGELFF. The CDR3 region has the DNA TGTGCCAGCAGCGTAATACAGGGCACCGGGGAGCTGTTTTTT.

The chain uses TRBV10-2 and TRBJ2-1; the D is unclear. The germline V gene has CDR1 WSHSY and CDR2 SAAADI. The CDR3 covers 11 residues. Trimming left V 6 bases short and J 9 bases short, with 9 bases between. CDR3 DNA sequence: TGCGCCAGCAGCCTCGCGAGTGAGCAGTTCTTC. Translation: CASSLASEQFF.

This chain joins TRBV4-1 and TRBJ1-4, with 8 nucleotides matching TRBD1. This CDR3 has 17 residues. The germline gives CDR1 MGHRA, CDR2 YSYEKL. Losses at the gene ends were 4 bases for V and 2 bases for J; bases not matched to a gene: 9. CDR3 DNA: TGCGCCAGCAGCCGTAAGGACAGGGTTGGGACTAATGAAAAACTGTTTTTT. Residues: CASSRKDRVGTNEKLFF.

This chain uses TRBV29-1 with TRBJ2-1, with D possibly TRBD2 on 6 matching bases. Germline V gives CDR1 SQVTM, CDR2 ANQGSEA. The CDR3 is made up of 12 amino acids. The V end was cut by 7 bases, the J end by 4 bases, with 11 bases between. The chain's CDR3 is CSAPGDYNEQFF. CDR3 DNA: TGCAGCGCACCGGGAGATTACAATGAGCAGTTCTTC.

The gene calls are TRBV7-9 and TRBJ2-5; 8 positions agree with TRBD1. V lost 4 bases to trimming and J lost 4 bases; unmatched junction nucleotides: 11. The V gene's germline CDR1 is SEHNR and CDR2 FQNEAQ (reference sequence). The CDR3 consists of 16 residues. CDR3 in amino acids: CASSSRQGQVRETQYF. CDR3 DNA sequence: TGTGCCAGCAGCTCCCGACAGGGGCAGGTCCGAGAGACCCAGTACTTC.

V usage is TRBV6-5 and J usage is TRBJ2-7; TRBD2 aligns across 9 bases. The germline CDR1 and CDR2 sequences are MNHEY and SVGAGI. V lost 5 bases, J lost 4 bases, and 6 bases stayed unmatched. The CDR3 is 14 amino acids. In DNA form, the CDR3 reads TGTGCCAGCAGTGAGAGCGGGGGGTGGTACGAGCAGTACTTC. Translation gives CASSESGGWYEQYF.

This chain links TRBV6-5 with TRBJ2-5; 11 nucleotides match TRBD1. V shed 4 bases, J shed 5 bases, and the junction held 6 bases outside the gene matches. This CDR3 contains 15 residues. The germline V gene has CDR1 MNHEY and CDR2 SVGAGI. The CDR3 region has the DNA TGTGCCAGCAGTTTTCGGACAGGGGGCAAGGAGACCCAGTACTTC. Translated, it gives CASSFRTGGKETQYF.

The chain links TRBV4-3 to TRBJ2-5; no firm D call. The CDR3 loop spans 15 amino acids. CDR1 and CDR2 (germline): LGHNA, YSLEER. V lost 0 bases to trimming and J lost 0 bases, with 8 bases between them. CDR3 amino acids: CASSQDWRHQETQYF. The CDR3 nucleotides are TGCGCCAGCAGCCAAGATTGGCGACACCAAGAGACCCAGTACTTC.

The chain carries TRBV29-1 and TRBJ2-5, with 12 positions matching TRBD1. Losses at the gene ends were 4 bases for V and 5 bases for J; bases not matched to a gene: 5. From germline, CDR1 is SQVTM and CDR2 ANQGSEA. This CDR3 has 14 residues. The DNA of the CDR3 is TGCAGCGTTGCTCCGGGACAGGGGGCTGAGACCCAGTACTTC. The encoded protein is CSVAPGQGAETQYF.

The chain uses TRBV5-6 and TRBJ1-1; TRBD1 aligns across 11 bases. CDR3 length: 16 amino acids. Germline V gene data show CDR1 as SGHDT and CDR2 as YYEEEE. The J segment lost 3 bases and the V segment lost 4 bases, leaving 8 bases of the junction unmatched. As DNA, the CDR3 is TGTGCCAGCAGCGAAACGGGACAGGGGGATTACACTGAAGCTTTCTTT. Translated, it gives CASSETGQGDYTEAFF.

This chain uses TRBV19 with TRBJ2-5, with D perhaps matching TRBD2 (6 bases). The germline V gene has CDR1 LNHDA and CDR2 SQIVND (reference sequence). With 1 base removed from V and 5 bases from J, the gap between germline ends came to 14 bases. The CDR3 covers 15 residues. CDR3 sequence (DNA): TGTGCCAGTAGTATAGGGGGGGTAGGGGTGGAGACCCAGTACTTC. It yields the protein CASSIGGVGVETQYF.

The chain has TRBV7-9 and TRBJ1-1, with D possibly matching TRBD1 (5 bases). Trimming removed 5 bases at V and 7 bases at J, with 20 bases between. Per germline, CDR1 SEHNR and CDR2 FQNEAQ (reference sequence). This CDR3 contains 15 residues. CDR3 DNA: TGTGCCAGCAGCATGTCGCGAGGGGATGGGGGTGAAGCTTTCTTT. Encoded protein: CASSMSRGDGGEAFF. Filled out from reference TRBV7-9 and TRBJ1-1, the complete variable domain reads DTGVSQNPRHKITKRGQNVTFRCDPISEHNRLYWYRQTLGQGPEFLTYFQNEAQLEKSRLLSDRFSAERPKGSFSTLEIQRTEQGDSAMYLCASSMSRGDGGEAFFGQGTRLTVV.